The 11 T cell receptor beta chains listed next were all sequenced from one sample in a study of T cell changes during pregnancy in multiple sclerosis. Here immunoSEQ multiplex PCR was the method, and the copy in TCRdb shows in-frame clones only, minus some. The profile covers about 20,000 clones, with about 84% appearing a single time and around a tenth taken by the ten largest. The sample here was CD8+ T cells from peripheral blood mononuclear cells, taken after pregnancy. Receptors originate from a female donor with multiple sclerosis, enrolled in a pregnancy study.

The chain recombines TRBV29-1 with TRBJ2-2, with 8 bases fitting TRBD2. Trimming cost V 0 bases and J 6 bases; bases outside gene matches: 9. The CDR3 runs 16 residues. Germline loops: CDR1 SQVTM, CDR2 ANQGSEA. CDR3 region: CSVEDFRGGPAGELFF. The CDR3, as DNA: TGCAGCGTTGAAGATTTTCGGGGGGGGCCGGCCGGGGAGCTGTTTTTT.

The chain employs TRBV5-4 and TRBJ1-1, with TRBD1 identical over 11 bases. This CDR3 comprises 15 residues. CDR1 is SGHNT and CDR2 is YYREEE in the germline V gene (reference sequence). Trimming took 0 bases from V and 6 from J; bases not matched to a gene: 4. The CDR3 here is CASSLGTGGTSEAFF. DNA for the CDR3: TGTGCCAGCAGCTTGGGGACAGGGGGCACCTCTGAAGCTTTCTTT. The whole variable domain, remainder taken from reference TRBV5-4 and TRBJ1-1, is ETGVTQSPTHLIKTRGQQVTLRCSSQSGHNTVSWYQQALGQGPQFIFQYYREEENGRGNFPPRFSGLQFPNYSSELNVNALELDDSALYLCASSLGTGGTSEAFFGQGTRLTVV.

The chain is built from TRBV7-9 and TRBJ1-6; tentatively, D is TRBD1 (5 bases). CDR1 and CDR2 (germline): SEHNR, FQNEAQ (reference sequence). Trimming took 5 bases from V and 6 from J, leaving 11 bases between them. The CDR3 totals 14 residues. This CDR3 reads CASSATGFNSPLHF. Here the CDR3 DNA reads TGTGCCAGCAGCGCCACAGGTTTTAATTCACCCCTCCACTTT. The whole variable domain, filled in from reference TRBV7-9 and TRBJ1-6, reads DTGVSQNPRHKITKRGQNVTFRCDPISEHNRLYWYRQTLGQGPEFLTYFQNEAQLEKSRLLSDRFSAERPKGSFSTLEIQRTEQGDSAMYLCASSATGFNSPLHFGNGTRLTVT.

This rearrangement joins TRBV6-5 to TRBJ1-2, with 7 bases lining up with TRBD1. The CDR3 contains 13 residues. Germline CDR1 reads MNHEY; CDR2 reads SVGAGI. V shed 8 bases, J shed 6 bases, and the junction held 9 bases outside the gene matches. Here the CDR3 DNA reads TGTGCCAGCGGCATACCAGGGGGAGATGGCTACACCTTC. Protein: CASGIPGGDGYTF.

The chain combines TRBV10-1 with TRBJ2-3; D is uncertain. This CDR3 is 14 amino acids long. V lost 4 bases and J 4 bases, leaving 12 bases between the germline ends. Germline-derived CDR1 and CDR2 are WNHNN and SYGVQD (reference sequence). CDR3 bases: TGCGCCAGCAGTGGCCGACTTTGCCCAGATACGCAGTATTTT. Protein sequence: CASSGRLCPDTQYF.

The chain has TRBV7-8 and TRBJ2-1, with 8 positions matching TRBD1. Germline CDR1 is SGHVS and CDR2 is FQNEAQ. This CDR3 comprises 15 residues. V gave up 5 bases and J gave up 5 bases; unmatched junction bases: 8. CDR3 DNA sequence: TGTGCCAGCAGCCCTGAGGACAGGGCCAACAATGAGCAGTTCTTC. Protein sequence: CASSPEDRANNEQFF.

The V call is TRBV19, the J call TRBJ1-2, with TRBD1 as a possible D gene (6 bases). Germline CDR1 is LNHDA and CDR2 is SQIVND (reference sequence). The CDR3 totals 15 residues. V lost 5 bases and J lost 0, with 13 bases in between. The CDR3 region is CASSPRDTPNYGYTF. The CDR3 DNA reads TGTGCCAGTAGTCCCCGGGACACACCTAACTATGGCTACACCTTC.

The CDR3 coding sequence is TGTGCTAGTGGTCCTCCGGGACAGGGATTTTTACCGGACACCGGGGAGCTGTTTTTT. Its translation is CASGPPGQGFLPDTGELFF. V gene TRBV12-5 combines with J gene TRBJ2-2; 9 bases align to TRBD1. V lost 5 bases, J lost 3 bases, and 16 bases stayed unmatched. The CDR3 consists of 19 residues. Germline V CDR1 and CDR2: LGHNT, FRNRAP.

The table lists this clone with a count of one. The J gene is TRBJ1-2, the V gene TRBV7-8; 11 nucleotides align to TRBD1. The germline V gene has CDR1 SGHVS and CDR2 FQNEAQ. The trim removed 5 bases at V and 3 bases at J, leaving 8 bases unmatched. CDR3 length: 16 amino acids. CDR3 protein: CASSADRGHNYYGYTF. Here the CDR3 DNA reads TGTGCCAGCAGCGCGGACAGGGGGCACAATTACTATGGCTACACCTTC.

V and J are TRBV5-6 and TRBJ1-6, with TRBD1 matching over 11 bases. V was clipped by 2 bases and J by 6 bases; unmatched bases: 7. The germline gives CDR1 SGHDT, CDR2 YYEEEE. The CDR3 runs 17 residues. In nucleotides, the CDR3 is TGTGCCAGCAGCTTACCGTCCGGGACAGGGGGTAATTCACCCCTCCACTTT. Its translation: CASSLPSGTGGNSPLHF.

This chain connects TRBV6-5 to TRBJ2-1; TRBD2 matches at 7 bases. V lost 5 bases, J lost 8 bases, and 9 bases stayed unmatched. There are 14 residues in the CDR3. Per the germline V gene, CDR1 is MNHEY and CDR2 is SVGAGI. The CDR3 DNA follows: TGTGCCAGCAGTGGGGGAGGGGCATACGATGAGCAGTTCTTC. The encoded protein is CASSGGGAYDEQFF.